These 25 T cell receptor beta chains share one sample of origin, sequenced in a study of blood T cell repertoires in COVID-19. Assay: immunoSEQ multiplex PCR; the TCRdb copy retains only in-frame clones and omits some. The sample lists approximately 200,000 clones, roughly 90% occurring once. Sequenced sample: peripheral blood. The receptors stem from a woman between 45 and 60 years old with acute or convalescent COVID-19.

This chain joins TRBV19 and TRBJ1-1; D perhaps matches TRBD1 (5 bases). CDR1 and CDR2 (germline): LNHDA, SQIVND (reference sequence). The ends were cut back, 1 base at V and 4 bases at J, with 13 bases in the middle. This CDR3 is built from 15 residues. The CDR3 loop reads CASSIVPRQGTEAFF. The CDR3 nucleotides read TGTGCCAGTAGTATAGTACCCAGGCAGGGCACTGAAGCTTTCTTT.

The V gene is TRBV24-1, the J gene TRBJ2-7; 8 bases agree with TRBD1. The CDR3 is 14 residues long. Per the germline V gene, CDR1 is KGHDR and CDR2 is SFDVKD. The V gene end was trimmed by 5 bases and the J gene end by 3 bases; junction bases not matched to a gene: 5. CDR3 coding DNA: TGTGCCACCAGTGGCACAGGGGGAGACTACGAGCAGTACTTC. This encodes CATSGTGGDYEQYF.

The chain recombines TRBV4-1 with TRBJ1-5; 9 nucleotides match TRBD1. Germline V gene lookup returns CDR1 MGHRA and CDR2 YSYEKL. With 1 base clipped from V and 5 bases from J, the junction kept 6 bases outside the gene matches. The CDR3 is 16 amino acids. For the CDR3, the DNA is TGCGCCAGCAGCCAAGGGAGTGGGACAGGGTATCAGCCCCAGCATTTT. Translated: CASSQGSGTGYQPQHF.

On this clone itself: A read error may produce the germline difference seen at one junction end. This chain links TRBV18 with TRBJ1-5; 7 bases map to TRBD1. The V gene's germline CDR1 is KGHSH and CDR2 LQKENI. This CDR3 region has 14 residues. Here the CDR3 reads CASSPQGYNQPQHF. Here the CDR3 DNA reads TGTGCCAGCTCCCCACAGGGGTATAATCAGCCCCAGCATTTT.

The rearrangement links TRBV6-2 or TRBV6-3 to TRBJ2-7, with no clear D. CDR1 and CDR2 from the germline V gene are MNHEY and SVGEGT. The germline V and J ends were trimmed by 2 bases and 1 base, with 6 bases remaining between them. The CDR3 sequence is 13 residues long. This CDR3 reads CASSYGGSYEQYF. CDR3 DNA: TGTGCCAGCAGTTACGGCGGTTCCTACGAGCAGTACTTC.

This rearrangement joins TRBV6-5 to TRBJ2-1; a weak D match, TRBD2 (6 bases). Germline loops: CDR1 MNHEY, CDR2 SVGAGI. Between the trimmed V and J ends, which lost 5 bases and 6 bases, there was a span of 17 bases. The CDR3 has 15 residues. CDR3 residues: CASSRDSGLGNEQFF. The CDR3 nucleotides are TGTGCCAGCAGTCGGGACTCGGGGCTTGGCAATGAGCAGTTCTTC.

The chain carries TRBV19 and TRBJ1-5, with 7 bases aligning to TRBD1. The CDR3 runs to 15 residues. CDR1 is LNHDA and CDR2 is SQIVND in the germline V gene (reference sequence). The trim removed 8 bases at V and 4 bases at J, leaving 11 bases unmatched. The CDR3 coding sequence is TGTGCCAGTGGACAGGCGTTAGCCTCAAATCAGCCCCAGCATTTT. This encodes CASGQALASNQPQHF.

The table lists this clone with a count of one. The rearrangement uses TRBV9 and TRBJ1-2, with D unresolved. Germline assignment: CDR1 SGDLS and CDR2 YYNGEE. Trimming removed 6 bases from V and 4 bases from J, with 7 bases in between. The CDR3 consists of 11 residues. CDR3 sequence (DNA): TGTGCCAGCACCGGAGCCTATGGCTACACCTTC. This gives the protein CASTGAYGYTF.

A single count supports this clone. V is TRBV7-9 and J is TRBJ1-2; perhaps TRBD1 as D (5 bases). The CDR3 totals 13 residues. V lost 5 bases, J lost 6 bases, and 13 bases lay in between. CDR1 and CDR2 from the germline V gene are SEHNR and FQNEAQ (reference sequence). The CDR3 here is CASSPQGEDGYTF. The CDR3 region has the DNA TGTGCCAGCAGCCCGCAGGGTGAAGATGGCTACACCTTC.

The rearrangement uses TRBV12-5 and TRBJ2-3, with TRBD2 matching over 11 bases. There are 16 residues in the CDR3. CDR1 and CDR2 from the germline V gene are LGHNT and FRNRAP. Trimming at V came to 6 bases and at J to 2 bases, leaving 7 bases not matched to a gene. CDR3 nucleotide sequence: TGTGCTAGTGGACCCGGGACTAGCGGATACACAGATACGCAGTATTTT. Amino acid sequence: CASGPGTSGYTDTQYF.

The gene calls are TRBV27 and TRBJ1-6, with TRBD1 as a possible D gene (5 bases). Trimming shortened V by 4 bases and J by 5 bases, and 9 bases separated the two germline ends. CDR1 and CDR2 from the germline V gene are MNHEY and SMNVEV (reference sequence). The CDR3 totals 14 residues. CDR3 region: CASSSGLNNSPLHF. CDR3 sequence (DNA): TGTGCCAGCAGTTCGGGACTGAATAATTCACCCCTCCACTTT.

This clone was counted between two and nine times. V gene TRBV4-3 combines with J gene TRBJ2-2; 14 bases align to TRBD2. CDR1 is LGHNA and CDR2 is YSLEER in the germline V gene. This CDR3 comprises 17 residues. Trimming at V came to 3 bases and at J to 7 bases, leaving 7 bases not matched to a gene. CDR3 sequence reads: CASSQGLAGAGGGELFF. The CDR3 DNA is TGCGCCAGCAGCCAGGGACTAGCGGGGGCCGGAGGCGGGGAGCTGTTTTTT.

This clone was observed at least ten times. The gene calls are TRBV19 and TRBJ1-5; D might be TRBD1 (5 bases). Germline V lookup: CDR1 LNHDA, CDR2 SQIVND (reference sequence). The CDR3 is 19 amino acids. V dropped 0 bases and J dropped 3 bases, with 21 bases sitting between them. CDR3 sequence reads: CASSIDFRGGATANQPQHF. The CDR3 nucleotides read TGTGCCAGTAGTATAGATTTTAGGGGCGGGGCGACAGCCAATCAGCCCCAGCATTTT.

V is TRBV6-5 and J is TRBJ2-7; 8 positions agree with TRBD1. This CDR3 region has 14 residues. Germline lookup yields CDR1 MNHEY and CDR2 SVGAGI. With V trimmed by 2 bases and J by 3 bases, 3 bases remained unmatched. CDR3 nucleotides: TGTGCCAGCAGTTACGCCGACAGGGGCTACGAGCAGTACTTC. Amino acid sequence: CASSYADRGYEQYF.

The chain links TRBV5-1 to TRBJ1-2; tentatively, D is TRBD1 (5 bases). V lost 4 bases to trimming and J lost 5 bases, with 12 bases between them. The CDR3 is 13 amino acids. Germline V gene lookup returns CDR1 SGHRS and CDR2 YFSETQ. As DNA, the CDR3 is TGCGCCAGCAGCGCGGACACCGATTATGGCTACACCTTC. Encoded protein: CASSADTDYGYTF.

The chain recombines TRBV6-5 with TRBJ2-7, with TRBD1 identical over 9 bases. J lost 0 bases, V lost 0 bases, and 0 bases had no gene match. CDR3 length: 15 amino acids. Germline V gene data show CDR1 as MNHEY and CDR2 as SVGAGI. CDR3 residues: CASSYSDRGSYEQYF. The CDR3 nucleotides read TGTGCCAGCAGTTACTCGGACAGGGGCTCCTACGAGCAGTACTTC.

The genes are TRBV5-8 and TRBJ2-7; 7 bases are shared with TRBD2. Germline trimming cut 3 bases from V and 6 bases from J; bases unmatched to any gene: 6. The CDR3 spans 13 residues. Per the germline V gene, CDR1 is SGHTS and CDR2 is YDEGEE. This chain's CDR3 is CASSWEGRGEQYF. CDR3 sequence (DNA): TGTGCCAGCAGCTGGGAGGGCCGGGGCGAGCAGTACTTC.

The J gene is TRBJ1-2, the V gene TRBV5-1; possible D gene TRBD1, 6 bases. Germline CDR1 is SGHRS and CDR2 is YFSETQ. V was trimmed by 5 bases and J by 4 bases, leaving 12 bases between them. The CDR3 has 13 amino acids. The CDR3 DNA follows: TGCGCCAGCAGACCCGAGGGGGTCTATGGCTACACCTTC. Its protein product is CASRPEGVYGYTF. Full variable domain (rest looked up from reference TRBV5-1 and TRBJ1-2): KAGVTQTPRYLIKTRGQQVTLSCSPISGHRSVSWYQQTPGQGLQFLFEYFSETQRNKGNFPGRFSGRQFSNSRSEMNVSTLELGDSALYLCASRPEGVYGYTFGSGTRLTVV.

This rearrangement joins TRBV7-9 to TRBJ2-1, with TRBD2 identical over 12 bases. J was trimmed by 1 base and V by 5 bases; bases with no gene match: 9. Germline lookup yields CDR1 SEHNR and CDR2 FQNEAQ (reference sequence). CDR3 length: 18 amino acids. The CDR3 DNA sequence: TGTGCCAGCAGCGGACTAGCGGGACCCGTTCAGTCCTACAATGAGCAGTTCTTC. It yields the protein CASSGLAGPVQSYNEQFF.

This chain connects TRBV11-3 to TRBJ1-2; a possible D gene is TRBD1 (5 bases). This CDR3 has 16 residues. Germline values: CDR1 SGHNT, CDR2 YENEEA. Trimming cost V 1 base and J 4 bases, with 16 bases left between them. The chain's CDR3 is CASSLGGGLEIYGYTF. In nucleotides, the CDR3 is TGTGCCAGCAGCTTAGGCGGGGGACTCGAGATCTATGGCTACACCTTC.

The chain is built from TRBV11-3 and TRBJ1-1; no definite D call. CDR1 is SGHNT and CDR2 is YENEEA in the germline V gene. This CDR3 is 13 amino acids long. The V end was cut by 0 bases, the J end by 1 base, with 3 bases between. The CDR3 nucleotides read TGTGCCAGCAGCTTAGACCAGAACACTGAAGCTTTCTTT. This gives the protein CASSLDQNTEAFF.

This CDR3 is CASSPNNPRGHRATNEKLFF. The CDR3 region has the DNA TGTGCCAGCAGCCCTAATAACCCCAGGGGGCATCGGGCAACTAATGAAAAACTGTTTTTT. The gene calls are TRBV7-8 and TRBJ1-4; TRBD1 matches 8 bases. The germline V gene has CDR1 SGHVS and CDR2 FQNEAQ. The CDR3 length is 20 residues. Germline trimming cut 5 bases from V and 0 bases from J; bases unmatched to any gene: 17.

This clone appeared a single time. The chain uses TRBV6-2 or TRBV6-3 and TRBJ1-2; D remains unclear. V dropped 2 bases and J dropped 4 bases, with 11 bases sitting between them. Germline CDR1 MNHEY, CDR2 SVGEGT. The CDR3 runs to 14 residues. The chain's CDR3 is CASSYGGTLYGYTF. The CDR3 DNA follows: TGTGCCAGCAGTTACGGCGGAACTCTCTATGGCTACACCTTC.

The chain joins TRBV5-5 to TRBJ2-1, with 8 bases lining up with TRBD2. V lost 4 bases, J lost 6 bases, and 6 bases stayed unmatched. The germline V gene has CDR1 SGHKS and CDR2 YYEKEE (reference sequence). The CDR3 loop spans 14 amino acids. The CDR3 DNA follows: TGTGCCAGCAGCCGGGGGGGCCTTGGCAATGAGCAGTTCTTC. Amino acids: CASSRGGLGNEQFF.

The rearrangement joins TRBV3-1 (or the pseudogene TRBV3-2) to TRBJ2-5; D is possibly TRBD2 (7 bases). The CDR3 extends over 16 amino acids. The germline gives CDR1 LGHDT, CDR2 YNNKEL (reference sequence). V lost 3 bases and J 5 bases, leaving 19 bases between the germline ends. In DNA form, the CDR3 reads TGTGCCAGCAGCCATGGGGAGGGGGGGCTGTATGAGACCCAGTACTTC. Residues: CASSHGEGGLYETQYF.